These 22 T cell receptor beta chains were sequenced from one sample in a study of blood T cell repertoires in COVID-19. The method was immunoSEQ multiplex PCR; TCRdb's version includes in-frame clones alone and lacks a portion of them. The sample comprises more than 200,000 clones, about 86% of which are singletons, and over 2% rests with the top ten. The specimen sequenced was peripheral blood. These receptors were obtained from a woman aged 45-65 years with acute or convalescent COVID-19.

V usage is TRBV30 and J usage is TRBJ2-3, with 11 bases fitting TRBD2. Germline V lookup: CDR1 GTSNPN, CDR2 SVGIG (reference sequence). V trimming: 3 bases; J trimming: 1 base; junction bases outside the gene matches: 3. This CDR3 contains 15 residues. The CDR3 nucleotides are TGTGCCTGGAGCGTGGGACTAGCGGGCACAGATACGCAGTATTTT. Protein: CAWSVGLAGTDTQYF.

The rearrangement joins TRBV14 to TRBJ1-1, with a possible D match to TRBD1 (6 bases). CDR1 and CDR2 (germline): SGHDN, FVKESK. V was cut by 0 bases and J by 9 bases, with 11 bases left in between. The CDR3 is 13 residues long. CDR3 DNA sequence: TGTGCCAGCAGCCAAGATACAGGGTGGAAAGCTTTCTTT. This codes for CASSQDTGWKAFF.

V and J are TRBV7-2 and TRBJ1-2; D remains ambiguous. V was cut by 1 base and J by 6 bases, with 9 bases left in between. The CDR3 is made up of 13 amino acids. Germline V gene data show CDR1 as SGHTA and CDR2 as FQGNSA. This CDR3 reads CASSLGAPDGYTF. CDR3 nucleotides: TGTGCCAGCAGCTTAGGGGCGCCGGATGGCTACACCTTC.

V and J are TRBV10-3 and TRBJ2-3; possibly TRBD2 for D (5 bases). The CDR3 runs to 15 residues. Per germline, CDR1 ENHRY and CDR2 SYGVKD. Trimming shortened V by 7 bases and J by 2 bases, and 16 bases separated the two germline ends. CDR3 in amino acids: CAIKERRTDTDTQYF. As DNA, the CDR3 is TGTGCCATCAAGGAGAGGAGGACTGACACAGATACGCAGTATTTT.

This chain connects TRBV7-2 to TRBJ2-3; 7 nucleotides line up with TRBD2. CDR1 is SGHTA and CDR2 is FQGNSA in the germline V gene. Unmatched junction bases numbered 3, after V lost 1 base and J lost 2 bases. This CDR3 has 15 amino acids. CDR3 in DNA: TGTGCCAGCAGCTTAGTAGCGGGCCTCACAGATACGCAGTATTTT. It specifies CASSLVAGLTDTQYF.

This chain uses TRBV3-1 (or the pseudogene TRBV3-2) with TRBJ2-7, with 7 bases identical to TRBD1. J gave up 1 base and V 2 bases, and 8 bases lay outside the gene matches. Germline lookup yields CDR1 LGHDT and CDR2 YNNKEL (reference sequence). The CDR3 has 16 residues. The CDR3 DNA reads TGTGCCAGCAGCCAACTGGAGAGGGGGCCATCCTACGAGCAGTACTTC. Protein sequence: CASSQLERGPSYEQYF.

The V gene is TRBV19, the J gene TRBJ2-3; D gene ambiguous. Germline assignment: CDR1 LNHDA and CDR2 SQIVND (reference sequence). CDR3 length equals 13 residues. Trimming removed 5 bases at V and 6 bases at J, with 12 bases between. CDR3 loop: CASSPSSQDTQYF. The CDR3 coding sequence is TGTGCCAGTAGTCCATCATCTCAGGATACGCAGTATTTT. Based on the CDR3 plus reference TRBV19 and TRBJ2-3, the full variable domain is DGGITQSPKYLFRKEGQNVTLSCEQNLNHDAMYWYRQDPGQGLRLIYYSQIVNDFQKGDIAEGYSVSREKKESFPLTVTSAQKNPTAFYLCASSPSSQDTQYFGPGTRLTVL.

The chain is built from TRBV3-1 (or the pseudogene TRBV3-2) and TRBJ2-7; the D is unclear. V was cut by 4 bases and J by 6 bases, with 13 bases left in between. This CDR3 spans 13 amino acids. Germline V CDR1 and CDR2: LGHDT, YNNKEL (reference sequence). The CDR3: CASSLGMGSEQYF. CDR3 DNA sequence: TGTGCCAGCAGCCTAGGTATGGGCTCCGAGCAGTACTTC.

This sequence joins TRBV4-3 and TRBJ1-6; the D is unclear. The germline gives CDR1 LGHNA, CDR2 YSLEER. Trimming took off 1 base at V and 12 bases at J, with 16 bases between the two ends. This CDR3 contains 15 residues. CDR3: CASSQVGPPIIPLHF. Written as DNA, the CDR3 is TGCGCCAGCAGCCAAGTGGGCCCACCGATTATACCCCTCCACTTT.

CDR3 sequence (DNA): TGTGCCTGGGATATAACAGGGGGGGGCTACGAGCAGTACTTC. Translated: CAWDITGGGYEQYF. The chain is built from TRBV30 and TRBJ2-7; D may be TRBD1 (8 bases). There are 14 residues in the CDR3. Germline CDR1 is GTSNPN and CDR2 is SVGIG (reference sequence). Trimming left V 5 bases short and J 3 bases short, with 17 bases between.

The rearrangement joins TRBV2 to TRBJ2-3; the match to TRBD1 covers 7 bases. CDR1 and CDR2 (germline): SNHLY, FYNNEI. This CDR3 is 14 amino acids long. Trimming removed 6 bases from V and 0 bases from J; junction bases left unmatched: 3. Here the CDR3 reads CASRRTGSTDTQYF. DNA of the CDR3: TGTGCCAGCAGGAGGACAGGTAGCACAGATACGCAGTATTTT. The whole variable domain, remainder taken from reference TRBV2 and TRBJ2-3, is EPEVTQTPSHQVTQMGQEVILRCVPISNHLYFYWYRQILGQKVEFLVSFYNNEISEKSEIFDDQFSVERPDGSNFTLKIRSTKLEDSAMYFCASRRTGSTDTQYFGPGTRLTVL.

This sequence joins TRBV6-5 and TRBJ2-7; no firm D call. V shed 0 bases and J shed 7 bases, with 7 bases lying between them. Germline-derived CDR1 and CDR2 are MNHEY and SVGAGI. CDR3 length: 12 amino acids. CDR3 DNA sequence: TGTGCCAGCAGTTACTCGACTGGGGAGCAGTACTTC. The encoded protein is CASSYSTGEQYF.

This clone was recorded only once. The V call is TRBV9, the J call TRBJ1-3; 12 bases map to TRBD1. The CDR3 has 14 amino acids. The trim removed 2 bases at V and 7 bases at J, leaving 1 base unmatched. Germline V gene sequence: CDR1 SGDLS, CDR2 YYNGEE. The CDR3 DNA reads TGTGCCAGCAGCGTGGGGACAGGGGGCAACACCATATATTTT. This sequence encodes CASSVGTGGNTIYF.

The chain employs TRBV6-5 and TRBJ1-2; 8 nucleotides line up with TRBD1. Germline V gene lookup returns CDR1 MNHEY and CDR2 SVGAGI. V lost 8 bases to trimming and J lost 1 base; unmatched junction nucleotides: 6. This CDR3 region has 14 residues. In nucleotides, the CDR3 is TGTGCCAGCTCTTGGACAGGGAATAACTATGGCTACACCTTC. It yields the protein CASSWTGNNYGYTF.

This chain connects TRBV5-4 to TRBJ2-5, with 9 positions matching TRBD2. The germline V gene has CDR1 SGHNT and CDR2 YYREEE (reference sequence). The length of the CDR3 is 16 residues. Trimming at V came to 5 bases and at J to 5 bases, leaving 13 bases not matched to a gene. The chain's CDR3 is CASSPVGGRAVETQYF. The CDR3 DNA reads as TGTGCCAGCAGTCCCGTTGGCGGGAGGGCGGTCGAGACCCAGTACTTC.

The chain employs TRBV2 and TRBJ2-5; D may be TRBD2 (6 bases). CDR1 is SNHLY and CDR2 is FYNNEI in the germline V gene. This CDR3 comprises 14 residues. V was cut by 5 bases and J by 2 bases, with 12 bases left in between. The CDR3 DNA reads as TGTGCCAGCAGTAGACTAGTAGGGCAAGAGACCCAGTACTTC. It is translated as CASSRLVGQETQYF.

This clone was seen more than once but under ten times. Other DNA sequences in the same sample also yield this CDR3. The rearrangement links TRBV7-3 to TRBJ1-1; D gene ambiguous. The CDR3 contains 13 residues. Germline loops: CDR1 SGHTA, CDR2 FQGTGA. The V end was cut by 8 bases, the J end by 2 bases, with 12 bases between. CDR3 sequence reads: CASLEQPNTEAFF. The CDR3 DNA is TGTGCCAGCCTCGAACAGCCTAACACTGAAGCTTTCTTT.

The J gene is TRBJ2-2, the V gene TRBV10-3; 7 positions agree with TRBD2. After removal of 4 bases from V and 0 bases from J, the junction contained 5 bases not matched to a gene. The CDR3 sequence is 16 residues long. From germline, CDR1 is ENHRY and CDR2 SYGVKD. The CDR3 is CAISVTSTANTGELFF. The CDR3 DNA follows: TGTGCCATCAGTGTGACTAGCACTGCGAACACCGGGGAGCTGTTTTTT.

This chain joins TRBV3-1 (or the pseudogene TRBV3-2) and TRBJ2-3, with D uncertain. Germline V gene data show CDR1 as LGHDT and CDR2 as YNNKEL (reference sequence). Trimming cost V 4 bases and J 1 base, with 15 bases left between them. This CDR3 has 16 residues. CDR3 nucleotides: TGTGCCAGCAGCCGAGACAAAGTTTTAGGCACAGATACGCAGTATTTT. The encoded protein is CASSRDKVLGTDTQYF.

This clone was seen once. The V and J genes are TRBV5-4 and TRBJ1-4, with unresolved D. From germline, CDR1 is SGHNT and CDR2 YYREEE (reference sequence). The CDR3 is 15 amino acids. The ends were cut back, 4 bases at V and 3 bases at J, with 13 bases in the middle. CDR3 DNA: TGTGCCAGCAGCCTGTGGGCCGCCGCTAATGAAAAACTGTTTTTT. This sequence encodes CASSLWAAANEKLFF.

V is TRBV18 and J is TRBJ1-2; the match to TRBD1 covers 7 bases. With V trimmed by 3 bases and J by 3 bases, 7 bases remained unmatched. Germline assignment: CDR1 KGHSH and CDR2 LQKENI. There are 15 residues in the CDR3. CDR3: CASSPPNGQDYGYTF. CDR3 DNA sequence: TGTGCCAGCTCACCCCCGAACGGACAGGACTATGGCTACACCTTC.

There are many counts of this clone. J is TRBJ1-6 and V is TRBV7-2; possible D gene TRBD1, 5 bases. Germline CDR1 reads SGHTA; CDR2 reads FQGNSA. The V gene lost 4 bases and the J gene lost 7 bases, with 17 bases spanning the gap. CDR3 length: 16 amino acids. Here the CDR3 reads CASSSLFGGINSPLHF. The CDR3 bases are TGTGCCAGCAGCTCCCTTTTCGGGGGGATAAATTCACCCCTCCACTTT.